The present T cell receptor beta chain was sequenced within a study of blood T cell repertoires in COVID-19. For the study at large: Sample material is recorded as cDNA or gDNA derived from T cells, B-cell-depleted T cells, or PBMCs.

V lost 3 bases to trimming and J lost 5 bases; unmatched junction nucleotides: 4. This CDR3 has 14 residues. Germline V gives CDR1 MGHDK, CDR2 SYGVNS. Allocation to cohorts depended on clinical history reported by the participants. Per the original data handling: The authors estimated nucleated cell counts from reference gene primer amplification. Sequencing was performed with immunoSEQ multiplex PCR; in TCRdb, only in-frame clones are kept and a portion is missing. V, J and clone size are taken as reported in that table, and D and trimming were inferred from the DNA itself. Here the sample spans about 220,000 clones, around 89% being singletons.

The sequenced material came from PBMCs or T cells enriched from blood (not recorded which). This receptor was taken from a young woman in a cohort exposed to, infected with or recovered from COVID-19 (not recorded which). V and J are TRBV25-1 and TRBJ1-5, with TRBD1 matching over 7 bases. CDR3 bases: TGTGCCAGCAGTGACGCAGGGGGGCATCAGCCCCAGCATTTT. The encoded protein is CASSDAGGHQPQHF.